The 27 T cell receptor beta chains below all came from one sample that was sequenced in a study of T cells in Graves' hyperthyroidism and ophthalmopathy. Using RNA transcripts as the source, TCR beta CDR3 regions were amplified. The study used the HTBI primer set for a first-round RT-PCR of the TCR CDR3. TCRdb reanalysed the multiplex PCR reads using MiXCR and keeps one entry per CDR3 protein. The sample contains around 340,000 distinct CDR3 sequences, roughly 21% of which appear only once. Sequencing input: blood. The receptors originated from a woman aged 50 to 65 with Graves' hyperthyroidism.

Details on this clonotype: A read error may explain this, as a much larger clone is one base away. This rearrangement joins TRBV4-1 to TRBJ2-1; tentatively, D is TRBD1 (6 bases). This CDR3 spans 15 amino acids. V dropped 4 bases and J dropped 9 bases, with 19 bases sitting between them. In germline, CDR1 is MGHRA, CDR2 YSYEKL. The CDR3 region is CASSPGGESSVEQFF. In nucleotides, the CDR3 is TGCGCCAGCAGCCCTGGGGGCGAGAGTTCTGTTGAGCAGTTCTTC.

V gene TRBV10-3 combines with J gene TRBJ1-4; D ambiguous. Trimming shortened V by 4 bases and J by 5 bases, and 8 bases separated the two germline ends. This CDR3 is built from 13 residues. Looked up from germline, CDR1 is ENHRY and CDR2 is SYGVKD. The CDR3 spells CAISGGLNEKLFF. DNA of the CDR3: TGTGCCATCAGTGGAGGACTAAATGAAAAACTGTTTTTT.

This clonotype was counted many times. The chain links TRBV18 to TRBJ2-1; D might be TRBD1 or TRBD2, each matching 5 bases. The V end lost 3 bases, the J end lost 7 bases, and 10 bases lay between the germline ends. The CDR3 sequence is 13 residues long. Per the germline V gene, CDR1 is KGHSH and CDR2 is LQKENI. The CDR3 sequence is CASSPTGPNEQFF. In DNA, the CDR3 is TGTGCCAGCTCACCGACGGGACCAAATGAGCAGTTCTTC.

Many counts were recorded for this clonotype. This chain uses TRBV5-1 with TRBJ2-7, with D perhaps matching TRBD1 (6 bases). Trimming stripped 4 bases from V and 3 bases from J, with 17 bases between. In germline, CDR1 is SGHRS, CDR2 YFSETQ. The CDR3 is 15 residues long. The CDR3 loop reads CASSSGQSLVYEQYF. The DNA of the CDR3 is TGCGCCAGCAGCAGCGGACAGTCCCTCGTCTACGAGCAGTACTTC.

This clonotype came up many times. The CDR3 DNA is TGCAGTGCTAGCGCCTCGCCCGCAACTAATGAAAAACTGTTTTTT. As protein: CSASASPATNEKLFF. V is TRBV20-1 and J is TRBJ1-4; D is unresolved. Germline-derived CDR1 and CDR2 are DFQATT and SNEGSKA (reference sequence). The CDR3 spans 15 residues. V was trimmed by 3 bases and J by 0 bases, leaving 11 bases between them.

This clonotype has ten or more counts. The chain combines TRBV24-1 with TRBJ1-1; no clear D. V gave up 1 base and J gave up 0 bases, with 17 bases separating them. In germline, CDR1 is KGHDR, CDR2 SFDVKD. The CDR3 runs 18 residues. The CDR3 loop reads CATSDLNSKPALNTEAFF. The CDR3 nucleotides read TGTGCCACCAGTGATTTAAATAGTAAGCCAGCCCTGAACACTGAAGCTTTCTTT.

This clonotype was detected a few times. The chain uses TRBV6-1 and TRBJ1-4, with 8 bases that match TRBD1. The CDR3 spans 14 residues. V lost 1 base, J lost 8 bases, and 3 bases stayed unmatched. The germline gives CDR1 MNHNS, CDR2 SASEGT. Here the CDR3 reads CASSEVDRVEKLFF. DNA for the CDR3: TGTGCCAGCAGTGAAGTGGACAGGGTCGAAAAACTGTTTTTT.

This clonotype was seen many times. V is TRBV6-5 and J is TRBJ2-5; 7 positions match TRBD2. V lost 0 bases and J lost 4; bases outside the gene matches: 5. The CDR3 runs 15 residues. The germline V gene has CDR1 MNHEY and CDR2 SVGAGI. The CDR3: CASSYSTGEGETQYF. CDR3 bases: TGTGCCAGCAGTTACTCAACTGGGGAGGGAGAGACCCAGTACTTC.

This clonotype was observed at least ten times. This chain joins TRBV12-3 or TRBV12-4 and TRBJ1-4; 9 bases fit TRBD1. V was clipped by 4 bases and J by 4 bases; unmatched bases: 4. The CDR3 has 15 residues. CDR3 in amino acids: CASSSGTGYNEKLFF. The CDR3 coding sequence is TGTGCCAGCAGTTCCGGGACAGGGTATAATGAAAAACTGTTTTTT.

This clonotype was seen ten or more times. CDR3 amino acids: CASSFENQPQHF. As DNA, the CDR3 is TGTGCCAGCAGTTTTGAGAATCAGCCCCAGCATTTT. This chain links TRBV28 with TRBJ1-5; D not resolved. From germline, CDR1 is MDHEN and CDR2 SYDVKM. The CDR3 is 12 residues long. V shed 3 bases and J shed 4 bases, with 4 bases lying between them. The full variable domain, completed using reference TRBV28 and TRBJ1-5, is DVKVTQSSRYLVKRTGEKVFLECVQDMDHENMFWYRQDPGLGLRLIYFSYDVKMKEKGDIPEGYSVSREKKERFSLILESASTNQTSMYLCASSFENQPQHFGDGTRLSIL.

This clonotype came up a few times. This rearrangement joins TRBV6-1 to TRBJ2-3, with 7 positions matching TRBD2. With 4 bases clipped from V and 0 bases from J, the junction kept 4 bases outside the gene matches. Germline V lookup: CDR1 MNHNS, CDR2 SASEGT. This CDR3 has 15 residues. Written as DNA, the CDR3 is TGTGCCAGCAGTGCACTAGCGTCTAGCACAGATACGCAGTATTTT. Protein: CASSALASSTDTQYF.

This clonotype has at least ten counts. DNA for the CDR3: TGTGCCTGGAGGGCCAGGGGGAACACTGAAGCTTTCTTT. Amino acid sequence: CAWRARGNTEAFF. J is TRBJ1-1 and V is TRBV30; D perhaps matches TRBD1 (6 bases). Per the germline V gene, CDR1 is GTSNPN and CDR2 is SVGIG (reference sequence). The CDR3 has 13 residues. The V end was cut by 3 bases, the J end by 1 base, with 9 bases between. The full variable domain, in which reference TRBV30 and TRBJ1-1 provide the parts outside the CDR3, is SQTIHQWPATLVQPVGSPLSLECTVEGTSNPNLYWYRQAAGRGLQLLFYSVGIGQISSEVPQNLSASRPQDRQFILSSKKLLLSDSGFYLCAWRARGNTEAFFGQGTRLTVV.

The rearrangement uses TRBV14 and TRBJ2-7; 10 bases are a match to TRBD2. V gave up 0 bases and J gave up 6 bases; unmatched junction bases: 2. The V gene's germline CDR1 is SGHDN and CDR2 FVKESK. This CDR3 spans 14 amino acids. CDR3 DNA sequence: TGTGCCAGCAGCCAAGATAGCGGGAGGCTCGAGCAGTACTTC. Its translation: CASSQDSGRLEQYF.

This clonotype was found many times. As DNA, the CDR3 is TGCAGTGCTAGAGGTAGCTCGGGAACGCAGTATTTT. Translation: CSARGSSGTQYF. V gene TRBV20-1 combines with J gene TRBJ2-3; maybe TRBD2 (5 bases). V was pared by 1 base and J by 9 bases, with 11 bases between. Germline V gene sequence: CDR1 DFQATT, CDR2 SNEGSKA (reference sequence). This CDR3 spans 12 amino acids.

The DNA for the CDR3 is TGTGCCAGCAGCCAAGCCTGGCAGGAAGACACCGGGGAGCTGTTTTTT. Translation: CASSQAWQEDTGELFF. This sequence joins TRBV9 and TRBJ2-2, with unresolved D. The CDR3 is made up of 16 amino acids. The V gene's germline CDR1 is SGDLS and CDR2 YYNGEE. Trimming stripped 4 bases from V and 3 bases from J, with 16 bases between. Drawing the rest from reference TRBV9 and TRBJ2-2, the complete variable domain is DSGVTQTPKHLITATGQRVTLRCSPRSGDLSVYWYQQSLDQGLQFLIQYYNGEERAKGNILERFSAQQFPDLHSELNLSSLELGDSALYFCASSQAWQEDTGELFFGEGSRLTVL.

This clonotype occurred many times. The CDR3 reads CAWSERGIEQYF. The DNA of the CDR3 is TGTGCCTGGAGTGAAAGGGGGATCGAGCAGTACTTC. The rearrangement links TRBV30 to TRBJ2-7; possibly TRBD1 for D (6 bases). The V end lost 1 base, the J end lost 6 bases, and 10 bases lay between the germline ends. Germline values: CDR1 GTSNPN, CDR2 SVGIG (reference sequence). CDR3 size: 12 residues.

In this sample, this clonotype turned up a few times. Just one base apart from a much larger clone, this may be a read error. V is TRBV30 and J is TRBJ2-7, with D unresolved. Germline V CDR1 and CDR2: GTSNPN, SVGIG (reference sequence). The CDR3 has 12 amino acids. V was cut by 1 base and J by 0 bases, with 4 bases left in between. The CDR3 is CAWSESSYEQYF. Here the CDR3 DNA reads TGTGCCTGGAGTGAGAGCTCCTACGAGCAGTACTTC.

This clonotype occurred many times. The rearrangement links TRBV7-2 to TRBJ2-1, with D unresolved. Per the germline V gene, CDR1 is SGHTA and CDR2 is FQGNSA. Trimming took off 2 bases at V and 5 bases at J, with 7 bases between the two ends. The CDR3 length is 13 residues. CDR3 nucleotides: TGTGCCAGCAGCTTAATCCCGAACAATGAGCAGTTCTTC. It codes for CASSLIPNNEQFF.

The chain carries TRBV20-1 and TRBJ1-1; D perhaps matches TRBD1 (6 bases). V gave up 6 bases and J gave up 2 bases, with 13 bases separating them. This CDR3 is 13 amino acids long. CDR1 is DFQATT and CDR2 is SNEGSKA in the germline V gene (reference sequence). The CDR3 sequence: CSAWRGSNTEAFF. DNA for the CDR3: TGCAGTGCCTGGAGGGGGAGCAACACTGAAGCTTTCTTT.

The chain employs TRBV12-3 or TRBV12-4 and TRBJ2-7, with D maybe TRBD1 (5 bases). V lost 7 bases to trimming and J lost 2 bases, with 15 bases between them. This CDR3 spans 14 amino acids. The CDR3 sequence: CASTPRVGAYEQYF. The CDR3 DNA sequence: TGTGCCAGCACCCCTCGCGTAGGGGCCTACGAGCAGTACTTC.

This clonotype was recorded at least ten times. The gene calls are TRBV6-1 and TRBJ1-5; the D is unclear. V was clipped by 6 bases and J by 4 bases, with 4 bases between them. This CDR3 has 11 amino acids. Per the germline V gene, CDR1 is MNHNS and CDR2 is SASEGT. The CDR3 DNA sequence: TGTGCCAGCAGAGAAAATCAGCCCCAGCATTTT. Translated: CASRENQPQHF.

The chain joins TRBV24-1 to TRBJ2-3; D call uncertain. This CDR3 is built from 14 residues. The ends were cut back, 2 bases at V and 0 bases at J, with 5 bases in the middle. Germline lookup yields CDR1 KGHDR and CDR2 SFDVKD. For the CDR3, the DNA is TGTGCCACCAGTGATTACCATAGCACAGATACGCAGTATTTT. This gives the protein CATSDYHSTDTQYF.

This clonotype has just a few counts. The genes are TRBV18 and TRBJ1-3, with D hard to call. Germline CDR1 is KGHSH and CDR2 is LQKENI. V dropped 0 bases and J dropped 0 bases, with 12 bases sitting between them. This CDR3 contains 17 residues. The CDR3 region is CASSPPAGAFSGNTIYF. The CDR3 DNA reads TGTGCCAGCTCACCACCAGCAGGAGCCTTCTCTGGAAACACCATATATTTT.

This clonotype has more than one count but fewer than ten. This chain joins TRBV28 and TRBJ1-2; D is uncertain. This CDR3 comprises 12 residues. V was clipped by 6 bases and J by 10 bases, with 15 bases between them. The germline V gene has CDR1 MDHEN and CDR2 SYDVKM. CDR3 loop: CASRTPTDFYTF. CDR3 bases: TGTGCCAGCAGAACGCCCACAGATTTCTACACCTTC.

This clonotype was counted many times. The genes are TRBV18 and TRBJ2-3; TRBD2 might be the D (5 bases). Trimming pared 0 bases from V and 8 bases from J, leaving 6 bases between. The V gene's germline CDR1 is KGHSH and CDR2 LQKENI. This CDR3 is built from 12 residues. DNA of the CDR3: TGTGCCAGCTCACCACCGGCGGGTACGCAGTATTTT. Encoded protein: CASSPPAGTQYF.

This clonotype was detected many times. This chain connects TRBV6-1 to TRBJ1-5, with D possibly TRBD1 on 5 matching bases. This CDR3 region has 15 residues. V was pared by 1 base and J by 6 bases, with 13 bases between. Looked up from germline, CDR1 is MNHNS and CDR2 is SASEGT. The CDR3 bases are TGTGCCAGCAGTGAAGGGACACTTTATGGTCAGCCCCAGCATTTT. Its protein is CASSEGTLYGQPQHF.

The table lists this clonotype with many counts. This sequence joins TRBV3-1 and TRBJ1-2; tentative D call: TRBD1 (6 bases). Trimming left V 5 bases short and J 4 bases short, with 14 bases between. The CDR3 spans 14 residues. Germline loops: CDR1 LGHDT, CDR2 YNNKEL (reference sequence). CDR3 region: CASSGAGGRYGYTF. CDR3 DNA sequence: TGTGCCAGCAGCGGGGCGGGGGGCCGCTATGGCTACACCTTC.